The 24 T cell receptor beta chains below all came from one sample that was sequenced in a study of T cell responses to AZD1222 COVID-19 vaccine. Data came from immunoSEQ multiplex PCR; TCRdb stores just in-frame clones and leaves some out. This repertoire shows about 120,000 clones, roughly 89% found once; its top ten account for 8.4%. Sequenced material: peripheral blood, taken on day 0 of AZD1222 vaccination. The source is an adult in good health.

The V gene is TRBV28, the J gene TRBJ2-1, with 8 bases lining up with TRBD1. The CDR3 is 14 residues long. Germline V CDR1 and CDR2: MDHEN, SYDVKM. V lost 5 bases, J lost 6 bases, and 6 bases stayed unmatched. Here the CDR3 reads CASSRRTGRNEQFF. Here the CDR3 DNA reads TGTGCCAGCAGTAGACGGACAGGGCGCAATGAGCAGTTCTTC. The full variable domain, with the rest looked up from reference TRBV28 and TRBJ2-1, is DVKVTQSSRYLVKRTGEKVFLECVQDMDHENMFWYRQDPGLGLRLIYFSYDVKMKEKGDIPEGYSVSREKKERFSLILESASTNQTSMYLCASSRRTGRNEQFFGPGTRLTVL.

This clone was detected once. The chain is built from TRBV7-3 and TRBJ1-1; a weak D match, TRBD1 (6 bases). There are 15 residues in the CDR3. Germline V gene sequence: CDR1 SGHTA, CDR2 FQGTGA. Trimming removed 1 base at V and 7 bases at J, with 16 bases between. The CDR3, as DNA: TGTGCCAGCAGCTTAAGAGGAAGACAGGCACGTGAAGCTTTCTTT. It specifies CASSLRGRQAREAFF.

J is TRBJ1-3 and V is TRBV7-8, with TRBD1 matching 8 bases. CDR3 length: 19 amino acids. V lost 2 bases and J lost 4; bases outside the gene matches: 16. From germline, CDR1 is SGHVS and CDR2 FQNEAQ. The CDR3 DNA reads as TGTGCCAGCAGCTTACAAGGCGGGTTGCACAGGGGGTCCGGAAACACCATATATTTT. Translating gives CASSLQGGLHRGSGNTIYF.

The rearrangement joins TRBV7-9 to TRBJ1-5; D ambiguous. Germline values: CDR1 SEHNR, CDR2 FQNEAQ (reference sequence). CDR3 length equals 13 residues. V shed 1 base and J shed 6 bases, with 7 bases lying between them. This chain's CDR3 is CASSLEAGQPQHF. Here the CDR3 DNA reads TGTGCCAGCAGCTTAGAGGCAGGTCAGCCCCAGCATTTT.

The chain couples TRBV5-1 to TRBJ1-1; TRBD1 matches 9 bases. CDR1 SGHRS and CDR2 YFSETQ come from the germline V gene. Trimming at V came to 4 bases and at J to 3 bases, leaving 7 bases not matched to a gene. The CDR3 totals 15 residues. The CDR3 sequence is CASSPQQGADTEAFF. The CDR3, as DNA: TGCGCCAGCAGCCCCCAACAGGGGGCAGACACTGAAGCTTTCTTT.

The chain has TRBV7-6 and TRBJ2-1; maybe TRBD2 (6 bases). V lost 1 base to trimming and J lost 3 bases, with 16 bases between them. The CDR3 is 17 amino acids. Germline V lookup: CDR1 SGHVS, CDR2 FNYEAQ. The CDR3 spells CASSLEGLETFYNEQFF. The CDR3 DNA reads as TGTGCCAGCAGCTTAGAGGGACTGGAAACTTTCTACAATGAGCAGTTCTTC.

The V call is TRBV15, the J call TRBJ1-1; the match to TRBD1 covers 7 bases. This CDR3 contains 16 residues. CDR1 and CDR2 from the germline V gene are LNHNV and YYDKDF (reference sequence). V lost 4 bases to trimming and J lost 5 bases; unmatched junction nucleotides: 13. Here the CDR3 DNA reads TGTGCCACCAGCACTATAGTCCAGGGGGAAGGGACTGAAGCTTTCTTT. Translation: CATSTIVQGEGTEAFF.

The chain is built from TRBV12-3 or TRBV12-4 and TRBJ1-5; D is unclear. The germline V and J ends were trimmed by 5 bases and 1 base, with 6 bases remaining between them. CDR3 length: 13 amino acids. This chain's CDR3 is CASSINSNQPQHF. CDR3 DNA: TGTGCCAGCAGTATCAACAGCAATCAGCCCCAGCATTTT.

The sample holds one count of this clone. The J gene is TRBJ1-6, the V gene TRBV6-5; no reliable D call. This CDR3 is 16 amino acids long. The germline V gene encodes CDR1 MNHEY and CDR2 SVGAGI. Deletions cut 0 bases from V and 0 bases from J, with 6 bases between. The DNA for the CDR3 is TGTGCCAGCAGTTACTCGGGAAGCTCCTATAATTCACCCCTCCACTTT. Its protein product is CASSYSGSSYNSPLHF.

The chain has TRBV30 and TRBJ1-1; 7 nucleotides match TRBD1. CDR3 length equals 14 residues. After removal of 6 bases from V and 1 base from J, the junction contained 8 bases not matched to a gene. Germline CDR1 and CDR2: GTSNPN and SVGIG (reference sequence). The CDR3 region is CACRQTGQNTEAFF. In DNA form, the CDR3 reads TGTGCCTGTCGCCAGACAGGGCAGAACACTGAAGCTTTCTTT.

V usage is TRBV27 and J usage is TRBJ2-7; D not resolved. Between the trimmed V and J ends, which lost 2 bases and 3 bases, there was a span of 11 bases. CDR1 MNHEY and CDR2 SMNVEV come from the germline V gene (reference sequence). The CDR3 has 14 residues. CDR3 amino acids: CASSLTPTYYEQYF. The CDR3 DNA reads as TGTGCCAGCAGTTTAACCCCCACATACTACGAGCAGTACTTC.

The chain carries TRBV6-5 and TRBJ2-7; 7 nucleotides match TRBD1. The CDR3 has 16 amino acids. V trimming: 2 bases; J trimming: 4 bases; junction bases outside the gene matches: 11. Germline CDR1 is MNHEY and CDR2 is SVGAGI. In DNA form, the CDR3 reads TGTGCCAGCAGTTACCGCTTCGACAGGGTGGGGTACGAGCAGTACTTC. Translating it yields CASSYRFDRVGYEQYF.

This clone was recorded only once. The chain links TRBV5-4 to TRBJ1-3, with D uncertain. V lost 2 bases and J 0 bases, leaving 9 bases between the germline ends. The germline gives CDR1 SGHNT, CDR2 YYREEE (reference sequence). There are 15 residues in the CDR3. The CDR3 sequence is CASSLPGSSGNTIYF. CDR3 DNA sequence: TGTGCCAGCAGCTTACCGGGCAGCTCTGGAAACACCATATATTTT.

The chain links TRBV19 to TRBJ2-2; the D is unclear. V lost 6 bases and J lost 2, with 10 bases in between. In germline, CDR1 is LNHDA, CDR2 SQIVND (reference sequence). This CDR3 contains 14 residues. CDR3 coding DNA: TGTGCCAGTAGGTTAGGGAAAAACACCGGGGAGCTGTTTTTT. It specifies CASRLGKNTGELFF.

The rearrangement joins TRBV28 to TRBJ1-1; no clear D gene. CDR1 and CDR2 from the germline V gene are MDHEN and SYDVKM. The V end lost 8 bases, the J end lost 2 bases, and 15 bases lay between the germline ends. There are 14 residues in the CDR3. This chain's CDR3 is CASGTINLNTEAFF. The CDR3 region has the DNA TGTGCCAGCGGCACTATAAACCTAAACACTGAAGCTTTCTTT.

The chain uses TRBV6-1 and TRBJ1-2; 7 nucleotides match TRBD1. Germline V gene lookup returns CDR1 MNHNS and CDR2 SASEGT. The ends lost 2 bases at V and 4 bases at J; junction bases unmatched: 7. The CDR3 is made up of 15 amino acids. The CDR3 region has the DNA TGTGCCAGCAGTGAATCAGGGGGGGCTGGCTATGGCTACACCTTC. The encoded protein is CASSESGGAGYGYTF.

The chain combines TRBV19 with TRBJ2-2; 7 bases are shared with TRBD1. Trimming at V came to 11 bases and at J to 5 bases, leaving 14 bases not matched to a gene. Germline CDR1 LNHDA, CDR2 SQIVND (reference sequence). The CDR3 is 15 residues long. CDR3 sequence: CASQSPGQRTGELFF. The CDR3 coding sequence is TGTGCCTCTCAAAGTCCGGGACAGCGGACCGGGGAGCTGTTTTTT.

This rearrangement joins TRBV6-4 to TRBJ1-5; possible D gene TRBD1, 6 bases. CDR1 MRHNA and CDR2 SNTAGT come from the germline V gene. The CDR3 is 17 amino acids. Trimming removed 7 bases at V and 0 bases at J, with 19 bases between. The CDR3 nucleotides are TGTGCCAGCAACAGGGTAGGGCAGATAGCTAGCAATCAGCCCCAGCATTTT. Protein product: CASNRVGQIASNQPQHF.

The V call is TRBV3-1 (or the pseudogene TRBV3-2), the J call TRBJ1-1; 7 bases line up with TRBD1. CDR3 length equals 14 residues. Germline loops: CDR1 LGHDT, CDR2 YNNKEL (reference sequence). After removal of 3 bases from V and 4 bases from J, the junction contained 5 bases not matched to a gene. CDR3 DNA sequence: TGTGCCAGCAGCCACAATACAGGGGCCACTGAAGCTTTCTTT. Its translation is CASSHNTGATEAFF.

This chain uses TRBV11-3 with TRBJ1-5, with D possibly matching TRBD1 (6 bases). Germline V gives CDR1 SGHNT, CDR2 YENEEA. V dropped 8 bases and J dropped 2 bases, with 19 bases sitting between them. This CDR3 is 16 amino acids long. This chain's CDR3 is CASVRSYGGGNQPQHF. The CDR3 DNA reads as TGTGCCAGCGTTAGGTCCTACGGGGGCGGCAATCAGCCCCAGCATTTT.

This sequence joins TRBV6-6 and TRBJ2-3, with D hard to call. Germline V lookup: CDR1 MNHNY, CDR2 SVGAGI (reference sequence). V lost 6 bases, J lost 7 bases, and 11 bases lay in between. This CDR3 is built from 12 residues. The CDR3 loop is CASSLDSYTQYF. The CDR3, as DNA: TGTGCCAGCAGCCTCGACTCCTATACGCAGTATTTT.

The genes are TRBV28 and TRBJ1-5, with D unclear. This CDR3 is 13 amino acids long. Trimming removed 3 bases from V and 6 bases from J, with 9 bases in between. From germline, CDR1 is MDHEN and CDR2 SYDVKM. Here the CDR3 DNA reads TGTGCCAGCAGTTTGGAGCTGGGTCAGCCCCAGCATTTT. The encoded protein is CASSLELGQPQHF.

V is TRBV5-1 and J is TRBJ2-2; the match to TRBD1 covers 10 bases. V trimming: 3 bases; J trimming: 5 bases; junction bases outside the gene matches: 7. The CDR3 length is 16 residues. The germline gives CDR1 SGHRS, CDR2 YFSETQ. The CDR3 nucleotides read TGCGCCAGCAGCTCCGGACAGGGGGTGTTGACCGGGGAGCTGTTTTTT. This codes for CASSSGQGVLTGELFF. Using reference TRBV5-1 and TRBJ2-2 for the parts outside the CDR3, the full variable domain is KAGVTQTPRYLIKTRGQQVTLSCSPISGHRSVSWYQQTPGQGLQFLFEYFSETQRNKGNFPGRFSGRQFSNSRSEMNVSTLELGDSALYLCASSSGQGVLTGELFFGEGSRLTVL.

This clone was seen a few times. The chain combines TRBV2 with TRBJ2-3, with D uncertain. Germline V CDR1 and CDR2: SNHLY, FYNNEI. The CDR3 is 14 amino acids. With 5 bases removed from V and 0 bases from J, the gap between germline ends came to 9 bases. For the CDR3, the DNA is TGTGCCAGCAGTAGGGAATTGAGCACAGATACGCAGTATTTT. It codes for CASSRELSTDTQYF. The full variable domain, completed using reference TRBV2 and TRBJ2-3, is EPEVTQTPSHQVTQMGQEVILRCVPISNHLYFYWYRQILGQKVEFLVSFYNNEISEKSEIFDDQFSVERPDGSNFTLKIRSTKLEDSAMYFCASSRELSTDTQYFGPGTRLTVL.